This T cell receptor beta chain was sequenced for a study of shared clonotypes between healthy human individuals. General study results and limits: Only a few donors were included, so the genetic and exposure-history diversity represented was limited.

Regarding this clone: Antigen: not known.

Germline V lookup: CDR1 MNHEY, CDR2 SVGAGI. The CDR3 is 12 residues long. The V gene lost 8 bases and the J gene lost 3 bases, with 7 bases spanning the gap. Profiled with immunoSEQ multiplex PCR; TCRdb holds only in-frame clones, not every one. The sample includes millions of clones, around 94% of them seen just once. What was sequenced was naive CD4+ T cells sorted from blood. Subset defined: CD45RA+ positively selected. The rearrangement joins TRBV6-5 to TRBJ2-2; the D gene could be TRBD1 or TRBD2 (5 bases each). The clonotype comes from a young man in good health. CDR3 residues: CASWDHTGELFF. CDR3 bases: TGTGCCAGCTGGGACCACACCGGGGAGCTGTTTTTT.